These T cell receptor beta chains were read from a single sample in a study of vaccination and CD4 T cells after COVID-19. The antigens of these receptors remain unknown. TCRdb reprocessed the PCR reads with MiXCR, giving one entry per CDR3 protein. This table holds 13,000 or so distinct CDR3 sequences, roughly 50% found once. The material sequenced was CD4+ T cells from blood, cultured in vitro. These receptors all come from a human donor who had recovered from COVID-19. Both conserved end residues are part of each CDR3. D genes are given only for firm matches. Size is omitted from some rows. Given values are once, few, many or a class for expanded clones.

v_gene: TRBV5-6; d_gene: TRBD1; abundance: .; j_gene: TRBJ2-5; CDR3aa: CASSSGTVKETQYF; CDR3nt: TGTGCCAGCAGCTCCGGGACAGTCAAAGAGACCCAGTACTTC
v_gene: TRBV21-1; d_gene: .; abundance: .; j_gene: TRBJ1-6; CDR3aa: CASPDGRDSPLHF; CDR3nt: TGTGCCAGCCCTGACGGGAGGGACTCACCCCTCCACTTT
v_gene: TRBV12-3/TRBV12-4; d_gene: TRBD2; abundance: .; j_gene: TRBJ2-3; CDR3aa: CASSGGSRHTDTQYF; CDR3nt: TGTGCCAGCAGTGGCGGGAGTCGACACACAGATACGCAGTATTTT
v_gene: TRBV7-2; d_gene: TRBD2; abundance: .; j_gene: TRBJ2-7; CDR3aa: CASNLLWGGDYEQYF; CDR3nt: TGTGCCAGCAACTTACTCTGGGGGGGGGACTACGAGCAGTACTTC
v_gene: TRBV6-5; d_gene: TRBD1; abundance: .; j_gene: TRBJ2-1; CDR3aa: CASSSRTGNEQFF; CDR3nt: TGTGCCAGCAGTTCACGGACAGGGAATGAGCAGTTCTTC
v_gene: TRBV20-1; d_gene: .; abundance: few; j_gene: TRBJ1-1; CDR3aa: CSAFQGNAGTEAFF; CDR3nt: TGCAGTGCTTTTCAGGGGAACGCGGGCACTGAAGCTTTCTTT
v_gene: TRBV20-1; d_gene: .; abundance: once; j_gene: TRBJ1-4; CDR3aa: CSARSRNEKLFF; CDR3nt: TGCAGTGCCAGATCCAGGAATGAAAAACTGTTTTTT
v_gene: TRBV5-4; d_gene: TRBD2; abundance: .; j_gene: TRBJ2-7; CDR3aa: CASSLAAGGPYEQYF; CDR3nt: TGTGCCAGCAGCTTGGCGGCGGGAGGGCCCTACGAGCAGTACTTC
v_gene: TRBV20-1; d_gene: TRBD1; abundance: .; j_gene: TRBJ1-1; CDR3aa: CSAPDRARNTEAFF; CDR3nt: TGCAGTGCCCCAGACAGGGCTCGAAACACTGAAGCTTTCTTT
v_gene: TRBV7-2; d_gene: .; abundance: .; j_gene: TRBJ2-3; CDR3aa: CASSLAGTSTDTQYF; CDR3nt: TGTGCCAGCAGCTTAGCCGGGACTAGCACAGATACGCAGTATTTT
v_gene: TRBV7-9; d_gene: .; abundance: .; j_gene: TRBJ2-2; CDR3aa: CASSLWGRNTGELFF; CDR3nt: TGTGCCAGCAGCTTATGGGGCAGGAACACCGGGGAGCTGTTTTTT
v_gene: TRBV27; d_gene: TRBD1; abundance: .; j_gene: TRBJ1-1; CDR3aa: CASTRQGMNTEAFF; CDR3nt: TGTGCCAGCACCCGACAGGGAATGAACACTGAAGCTTTCTTT
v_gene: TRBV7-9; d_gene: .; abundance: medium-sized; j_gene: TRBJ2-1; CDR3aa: CASSVDFRSYNEQFF; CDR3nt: TGTGCCAGCAGCGTCGACTTTCGCTCCTACAATGAGCAGTTCTTC
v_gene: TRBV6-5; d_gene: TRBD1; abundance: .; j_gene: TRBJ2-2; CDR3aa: CASSYRDRGLGGELFF; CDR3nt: TGTGCCAGCAGTTACCGGGACAGGGGGCTAGGGGGGGAGCTGTTTTTT
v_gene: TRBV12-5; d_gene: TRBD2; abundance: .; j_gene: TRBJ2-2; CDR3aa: CVSGWGGGTGELFF; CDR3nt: TGTGTTAGTGGTTGGGGGGGAGGAACCGGGGAGCTGTTTTTT
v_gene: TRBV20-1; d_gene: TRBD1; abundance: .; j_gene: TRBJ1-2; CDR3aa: CSAIPDREDGYTF; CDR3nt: TGCAGTGCGATCCCGGACAGGGAAGATGGCTACACCTTC
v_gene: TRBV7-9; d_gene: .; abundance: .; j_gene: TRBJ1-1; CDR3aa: CASSLVGGLGTEAFF; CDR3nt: TGTGCCAGCAGCTTAGTTGGGGGGCTGGGCACTGAAGCTTTCTTT
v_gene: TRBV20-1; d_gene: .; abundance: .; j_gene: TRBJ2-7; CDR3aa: CSARGLIQGINSYEQYF; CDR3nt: TGCAGTGCCCGGGGCTTGATACAGGGAATAAACTCCTACGAGCAGTACTTC
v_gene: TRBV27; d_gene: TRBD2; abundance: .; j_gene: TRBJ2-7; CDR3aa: CASSFLAGGRYEQYF; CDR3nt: TGTGCCAGCAGTTTCTTAGCGGGAGGACGCTACGAGCAGTACTTC
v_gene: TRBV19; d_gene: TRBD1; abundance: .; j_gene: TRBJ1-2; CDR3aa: CASSRQGGNYGYTF; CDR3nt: TGTGCCAGTAGCCGACAGGGGGGAAACTATGGCTACACCTTC
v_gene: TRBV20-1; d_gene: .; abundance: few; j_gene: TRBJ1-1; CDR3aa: CSAKGGGNKNTEAFF; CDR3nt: TGCAGTGCTAAAGGGGGGGGAAACAAGAACACTGAAGCTTTCTTT
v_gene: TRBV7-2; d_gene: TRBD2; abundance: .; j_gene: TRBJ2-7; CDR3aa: CASSSAGGSSYEQYF; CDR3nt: TGTGCCAGCAGCTCCGCCGGGGGGAGCTCCTACGAGCAGTACTTC
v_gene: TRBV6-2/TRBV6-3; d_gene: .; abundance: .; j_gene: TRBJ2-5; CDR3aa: CASRPDGQETQYF; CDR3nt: TGTGCCAGCAGACCTGACGGCCAAGAGACCCAGTACTTC
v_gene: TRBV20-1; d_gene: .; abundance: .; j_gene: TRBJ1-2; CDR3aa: CSARVRDPLNYGYTF; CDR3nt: TGCAGTGCTAGAGTTAGAGATCCCCTAAACTATGGCTACACCTTC
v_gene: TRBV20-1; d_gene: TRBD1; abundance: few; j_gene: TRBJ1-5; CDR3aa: CSARQGRSSNQPQHF; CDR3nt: TGCAGTGCAAGACAGGGACGGTCGAGCAATCAGCCCCAGCATTTT
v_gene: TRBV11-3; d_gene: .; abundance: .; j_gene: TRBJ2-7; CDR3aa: CASSLDGAGSNYYEQYF; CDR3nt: TGTGCCAGCAGCTTAGATGGAGCAGGCTCCAACTACTACGAGCAGTACTTC
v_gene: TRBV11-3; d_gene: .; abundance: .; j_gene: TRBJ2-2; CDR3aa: CASSPDRTNTGELFF; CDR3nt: TGTGCCAGCAGCCCCGACAGGACGAACACCGGGGAGCTGTTTTTT
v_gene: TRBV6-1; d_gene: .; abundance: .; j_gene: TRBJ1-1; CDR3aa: CASHRALNTEAFF; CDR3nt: TGTGCCAGCCACAGGGCTCTGAACACTGAAGCTTTCTTT
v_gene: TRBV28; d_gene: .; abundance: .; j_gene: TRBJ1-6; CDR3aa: CASSNWGNSPLHF; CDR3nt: TGTGCCAGCAGTAATTGGGGGAATTCACCCCTCCACTTT
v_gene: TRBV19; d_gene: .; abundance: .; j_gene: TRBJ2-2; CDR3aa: CATRSAGLNTGELFF; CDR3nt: TGTGCCACCCGCTCTGCGGGTCTGAACACCGGGGAGCTGTTTTTT
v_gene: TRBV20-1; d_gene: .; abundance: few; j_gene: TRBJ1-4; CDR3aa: CSASGAGEEKLFF; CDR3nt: TGCAGTGCTTCGGGAGCCGGGGAGGAAAAACTGTTTTTT
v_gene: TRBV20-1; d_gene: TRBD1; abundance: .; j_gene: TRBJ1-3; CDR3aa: CSARVGTGEDTIYF; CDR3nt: TGCAGTGCTAGAGTCGGGACAGGGGAGGACACCATATATTTT
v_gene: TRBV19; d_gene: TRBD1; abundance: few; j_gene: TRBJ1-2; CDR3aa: CASSRQGANYGYTF; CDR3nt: TGTGCCAGTAGCCGACAGGGAGCGAACTATGGCTACACCTTC
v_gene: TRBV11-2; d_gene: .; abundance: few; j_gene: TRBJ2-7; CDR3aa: CASSRGSSEQYF; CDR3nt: TGTGCCAGCAGCCGGGGCTCCTCGGAGCAGTACTTC
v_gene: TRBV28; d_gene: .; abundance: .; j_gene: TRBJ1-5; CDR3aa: CASSYTGNQPQHF; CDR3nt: TGTGCCAGCAGTTATACAGGGAATCAGCCCCAGCATTTT
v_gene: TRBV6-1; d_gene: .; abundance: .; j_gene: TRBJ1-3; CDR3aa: CATLPRTPFSGNTIYF; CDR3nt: TGTGCCACCCTGCCTCGGACACCGTTCTCTGGAAACACCATATATTTT
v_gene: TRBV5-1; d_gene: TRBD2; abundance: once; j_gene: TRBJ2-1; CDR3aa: CASSYQAGGVNEQFF; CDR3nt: TGCGCCAGCAGCTACCAAGCGGGGGGTGTCAATGAGCAGTTCTTC
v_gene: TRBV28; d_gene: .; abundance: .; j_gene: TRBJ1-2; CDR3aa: CASSFRARSSSNYGYTF; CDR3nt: TGTGCCAGCAGTTTCCGGGCTCGCTCCTCTTCGAACTATGGCTACACCTTC
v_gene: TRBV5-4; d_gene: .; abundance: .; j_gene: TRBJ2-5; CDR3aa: CASSLVGVLQETQYF; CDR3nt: TGTGCCAGCAGCTTGGTTGGCGTACTCCAAGAGACCCAGTACTTC
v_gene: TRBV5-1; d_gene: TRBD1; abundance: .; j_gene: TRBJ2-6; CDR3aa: CASSLDGTGYSGANVLTF; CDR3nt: TGCGCCAGCAGCTTGGACGGGACAGGGTACTCTGGGGCCAACGTCCTGACTTTC
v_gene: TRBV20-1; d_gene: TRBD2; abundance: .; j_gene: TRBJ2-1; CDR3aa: CSARTSGSSYNEQFF; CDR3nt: TGCAGTGCCAGGACTAGCGGGAGCTCCTACAATGAGCAGTTCTTC
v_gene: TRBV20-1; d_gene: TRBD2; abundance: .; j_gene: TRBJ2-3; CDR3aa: CSAGLAGSTNTQYF; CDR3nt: TGCAGTGCAGGACTAGCGGGGTCTACAAATACGCAGTATTTT
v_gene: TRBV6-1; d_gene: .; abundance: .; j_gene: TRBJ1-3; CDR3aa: CASNPPQSNTIYF; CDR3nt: TGTGCCAGCAACCCCCCACAATCGAACACCATATATTTT
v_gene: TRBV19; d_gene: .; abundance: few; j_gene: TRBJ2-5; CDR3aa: CASSQDREETQYF; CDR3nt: TGTGCCAGTAGCCAGGATAGGGAAGAGACCCAGTACTTC
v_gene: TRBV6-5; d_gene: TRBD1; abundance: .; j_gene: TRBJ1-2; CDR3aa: CASSSFGTGDGYTF; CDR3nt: TGTGCCAGCAGTTCATTTGGGACAGGGGATGGCTACACCTTC